One and the same sample provided the 7 T cell receptor beta chains below, sequenced in a study of T cells in Graves' hyperthyroidism and ophthalmopathy. Regions amplified from RNA transcripts were the TCR beta CDR3 regions. The HTBI set primed first-round TCR CDR3 RT-PCR. TCRdb analysed the multiplex PCR reads with MiXCR anew, one entry per CDR3 protein. The table lists 190,000 or so distinct CDR3 sequences, around 19% of them singletons. The specimen sequenced was blood. The receptors come from a man in his forties with Graves' hyperthyroidism.

This clonotype was counted a few times. The genes are TRBV13 and TRBJ2-5; no firm D call. Germline V CDR1 and CDR2: PRHDT, FYEKMQ (reference sequence). The CDR3 has 14 residues. The ends were cut back, 5 bases at V and 5 bases at J, with 15 bases in the middle. The CDR3 is CASSPSPFGETQYF. In DNA form, the CDR3 reads TGTGCCAGCAGCCCGAGCCCATTCGGGGAGACCCAGTACTTC.

This clonotype was detected ten times or more. The V call is TRBV6-1, the J call TRBJ1-5; 7 positions agree with TRBD1. The junction had 3 bases not matched to a gene; V was cut back by 5 bases and J by 2 bases. Germline V CDR1 and CDR2: MNHNS, SASEGT. The CDR3 consists of 14 residues. In DNA, the CDR3 is TGTGCCAGCAGTCGAGGACAGGGCAATCAGCCCCAGCATTTT. Translating gives CASSRGQGNQPQHF.

This clonotype has a count of ten or more. The rearrangement joins TRBV12-3 or TRBV12-4 to TRBJ1-5; 7 nucleotides agree with TRBD1. V dropped 4 bases and J dropped 7; count of bases not matched to a gene: 10. The CDR3 runs 15 residues. DNA of the CDR3: TGTGCCAGCAGTTCCCGACAGGGTATGAGGCAGCCCCAGCATTTT. The encoded protein is CASSSRQGMRQPQHF.

This clonotype was seen ten or more times. The J gene is TRBJ2-2, the V gene TRBV20-1; no definite D call. Germline V gene data show CDR1 as DFQATT and CDR2 as SNEGSKA (reference sequence). Trimming left V 1 base short and J 4 bases short, with 16 bases between. CDR3 length: 16 residues. Written as DNA, the CDR3 is TGCAGTGCTAGAGTCCTCACTGACTTCTCCACCGGGGAGCTGTTTTTT. Translating gives CSARVLTDFSTGELFF.

This clonotype was picked up many times. V is TRBV10-3 and J is TRBJ2-3; 7 bases are a match to TRBD1. This CDR3 is built from 14 residues. Germline CDR1 ENHRY, CDR2 SYGVKD. V lost 8 bases to trimming and J lost 4 bases; unmatched junction nucleotides: 9. CDR3 nucleotides: TGTGCCATCCGGGACAGCGCCAGTCCAGATACGCAGTATTTT. It is translated as CAIRDSASPDTQYF.

The table lists this clonotype with a few counts. This rearrangement joins TRBV30 to TRBJ1-6; D is unresolved. Trimming took off 1 base at V and 5 bases at J, with 6 bases between the two ends. The CDR3 contains 13 residues. The germline V gene encodes CDR1 GTSNPN and CDR2 SVGIG (reference sequence). The CDR3 DNA reads TGTGCCTGGAGTGACAGCAATAATTCACCCCTCCACTTT. Residues: CAWSDSNNSPLHF. Full variable domain (remainder filled in from reference TRBV30 and TRBJ1-6): SQTIHQWPATLVQPVGSPLSLECTVEGTSNPNLYWYRQAAGRGLQLLFYSVGIGQISSEVPQNLSASRPQDRQFILSSKKLLLSDSGFYLCAWSDSNNSPLHFGNGTRLTVT.

In this sample, this clonotype turned up many times. J is TRBJ1-1 and V is TRBV12-3 or TRBV12-4; the match to TRBD1 covers 7 bases. Trimming at V came to 6 bases and at J to 10 bases, leaving 5 bases not matched to a gene. The CDR3 totals 11 residues. CDR3 sequence: CASSLDRAAFF. The CDR3 DNA sequence: TGTGCCAGCAGCCTCGACAGGGCAGCTTTCTTT.